This TCR beta chain is from a study of cytotoxic CD8 clonotypes in ibrutinib-treated CLL. On the study more broadly: Investigators reported about 24 partial and 2 complete responses; after median roughly 65 months, approximately 15 patients remained remitted and about 12 progressed.

Findings and limits, study-wide: At baseline, clonality was higher than in age-matched healthy donors and correlated with CD8+ counts. The study found public clonotypes uncommon, contracting or stable on treatment.

TCRdb keeps only in-frame clones here, not all; method: immunoSEQ multiplex PCR. Counted here are 150,000 or so clones, 70% to 90% occurring once; the ten biggest clones make up approximately 2.9%. Points on this clone: The target antigen is unknown.

This CDR3 spans 17 amino acids. The germline gives CDR1 SGHAT, CDR2 FQNNGV. Trimming cost V 5 bases and J 4 bases; bases outside gene matches: 9. The chain joins TRBV11-2 to TRBJ2-1, with 12 positions matching TRBD2. This TCR was sampled from a human donor with chronic lymphocytic leukemia. This sample comprised PBMCs, obtained at disease progression, from a patient treated with ibrutinib. CDR3 loop: CASSPRPLAGGYNEQFF. The CDR3 DNA reads TGTGCCAGCAGCCCCAGACCCCTAGCGGGAGGGTACAATGAGCAGTTCTTC.